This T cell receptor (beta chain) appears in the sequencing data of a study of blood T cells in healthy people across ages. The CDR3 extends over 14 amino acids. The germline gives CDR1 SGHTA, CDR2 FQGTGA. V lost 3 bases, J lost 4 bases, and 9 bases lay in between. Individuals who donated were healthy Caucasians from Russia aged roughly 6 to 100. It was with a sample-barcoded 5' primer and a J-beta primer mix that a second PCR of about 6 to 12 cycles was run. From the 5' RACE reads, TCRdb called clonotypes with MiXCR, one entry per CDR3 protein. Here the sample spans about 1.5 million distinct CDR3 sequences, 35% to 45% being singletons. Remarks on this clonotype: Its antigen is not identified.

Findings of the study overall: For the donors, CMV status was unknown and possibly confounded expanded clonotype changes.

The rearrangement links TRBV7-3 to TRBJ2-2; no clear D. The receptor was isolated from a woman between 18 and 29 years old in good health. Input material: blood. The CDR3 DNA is TGTGCCAGCAGCTTCTGGGGTGGCACCGGGGAGCTGTTTTTT. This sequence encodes CASSFWGGTGELFF.